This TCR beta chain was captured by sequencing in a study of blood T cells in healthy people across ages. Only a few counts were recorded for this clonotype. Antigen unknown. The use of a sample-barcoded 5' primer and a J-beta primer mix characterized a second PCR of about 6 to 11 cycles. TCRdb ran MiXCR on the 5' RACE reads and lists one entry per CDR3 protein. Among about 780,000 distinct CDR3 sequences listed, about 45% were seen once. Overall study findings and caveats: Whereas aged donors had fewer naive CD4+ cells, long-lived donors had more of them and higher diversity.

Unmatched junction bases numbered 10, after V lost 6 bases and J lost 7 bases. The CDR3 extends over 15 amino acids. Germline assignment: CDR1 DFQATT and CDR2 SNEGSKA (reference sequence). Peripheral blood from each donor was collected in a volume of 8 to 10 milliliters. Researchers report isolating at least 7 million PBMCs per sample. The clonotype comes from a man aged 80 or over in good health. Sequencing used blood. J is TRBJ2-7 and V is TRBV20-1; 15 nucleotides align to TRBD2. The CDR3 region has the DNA TGCAGTGCAGAGACCGGGACTAGCGGGAGGAGGGAGCAGTACTTC. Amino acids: CSAETGTSGRREQYF.